The 2 T cell receptor beta chains in this list originate from one sample, sequenced in a study of cytomegalovirus exposure and HLA in healthy donors. The protocol was immunoSEQ multiplex PCR, while the TCRdb copy is restricted to in-frame clones and leaves out a portion. The repertoire has some 180,000 clones, around 80% of them found once; the top ten carry roughly 1.2%. Sequences were obtained from PBMCs. These receptor sequences come from a woman in her twenties or thirties in good health and CMV-seronegative.

J is TRBJ1-1 and V is TRBV12-5; D is possibly TRBD1 (5 bases). The CDR3 totals 13 residues. In germline, CDR1 is LGHNT, CDR2 FRNRAP. With 5 bases removed from V and 3 bases from J, the gap between germline ends came to 10 bases. The CDR3 protein is CASGTTRDTEAFF. DNA of the CDR3: TGTGCTAGTGGTACGACCAGGGACACTGAAGCTTTCTTT.

The gene calls are TRBV27 and TRBJ2-1; the match to TRBD1 covers 8 bases. The CDR3 is 15 residues long. The junction had 8 bases not matched to a gene; V was cut back by 3 bases and J by 7 bases. Germline CDR1 is MNHEY and CDR2 is SMNVEV (reference sequence). Written as DNA, the CDR3 is TGTGCCAGCAGTTTCGGGACAGGTCCTTGGAATGAGCAGTTCTTC. Translation: CASSFGTGPWNEQFF.